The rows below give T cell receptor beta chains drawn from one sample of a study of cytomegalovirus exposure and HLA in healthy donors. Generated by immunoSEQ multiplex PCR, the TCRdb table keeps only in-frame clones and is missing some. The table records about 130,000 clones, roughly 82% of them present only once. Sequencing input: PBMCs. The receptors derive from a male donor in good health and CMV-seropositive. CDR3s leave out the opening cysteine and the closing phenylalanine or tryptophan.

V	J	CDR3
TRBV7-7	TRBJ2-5	ASSVDREETQY
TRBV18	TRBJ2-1	ASSHRQDWNKF
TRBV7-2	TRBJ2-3	ASSPRDGGSTDTQY
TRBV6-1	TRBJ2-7	ASSWEREKIYEQY
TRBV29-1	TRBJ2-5	SVDNQETQY
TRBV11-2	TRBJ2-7	ASSLDGRAIYEQY
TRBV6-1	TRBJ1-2	ASSELRVVGEGYT
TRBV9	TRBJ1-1	ASSETGTNTEAF
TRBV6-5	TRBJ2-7	ASSYAREADYEQY
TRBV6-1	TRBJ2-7	ASSESLRGQY
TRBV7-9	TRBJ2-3	ASSPAGRALTDTQY
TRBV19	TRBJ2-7	ASSRDPGQGVMKQY
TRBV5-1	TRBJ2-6	ASSPPKGSGANGLT
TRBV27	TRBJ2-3	ASNQGLAGVLSTDTQY
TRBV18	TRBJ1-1	ASSPPLGGGGKTEAF
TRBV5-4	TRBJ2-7	ASSHPRRAYEQY
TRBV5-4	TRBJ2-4	ASSKGLVGGYIQY
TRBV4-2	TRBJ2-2	ASSQEVGTGELF
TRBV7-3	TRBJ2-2	ASSLSGETGELF
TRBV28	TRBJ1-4	ASSSLPTNEKLF
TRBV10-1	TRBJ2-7	ASRTGQSSYEQY
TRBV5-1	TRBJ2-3	ASSQAGGGLDTQY
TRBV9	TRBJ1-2	ASSAMGQGRGYGYT
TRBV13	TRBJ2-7	ASSTGHPPRYEQY
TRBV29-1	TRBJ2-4	SVYSRDHFRAKNIQY
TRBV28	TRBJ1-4	ASTPLPGQGGEKLF
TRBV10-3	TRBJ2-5	AISVVGGREKETQY
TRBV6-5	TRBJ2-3	ASSYLGPDTQY
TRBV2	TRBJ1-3	ASSFSRDSGNTIY
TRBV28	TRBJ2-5	ASSPLQGKGETQY
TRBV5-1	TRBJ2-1	ASAVAADEQF
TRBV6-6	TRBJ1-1	ASSHDRGFVNTEAF
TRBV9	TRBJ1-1	ASSSGEAF
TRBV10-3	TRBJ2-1	AISEVGRLTSGSYNEQF
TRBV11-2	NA	ASSLGQNNEQY
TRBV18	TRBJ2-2	ASSPPRSGGIGELF
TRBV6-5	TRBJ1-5	ASSRGQGSNQPQH
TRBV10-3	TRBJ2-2	AIPLRGRGTGELF
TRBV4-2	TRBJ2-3	ASSQEGRGTDTQY
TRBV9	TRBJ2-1	ASSVAAGHNEQF
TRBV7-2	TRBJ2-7	ASSSFYEQY
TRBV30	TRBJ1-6	AWNLLSGANSPLH
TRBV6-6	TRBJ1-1	ASSYSAREAF
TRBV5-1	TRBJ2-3	ASSSGLRDTQY
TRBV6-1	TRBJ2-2	ARAGGTGELF